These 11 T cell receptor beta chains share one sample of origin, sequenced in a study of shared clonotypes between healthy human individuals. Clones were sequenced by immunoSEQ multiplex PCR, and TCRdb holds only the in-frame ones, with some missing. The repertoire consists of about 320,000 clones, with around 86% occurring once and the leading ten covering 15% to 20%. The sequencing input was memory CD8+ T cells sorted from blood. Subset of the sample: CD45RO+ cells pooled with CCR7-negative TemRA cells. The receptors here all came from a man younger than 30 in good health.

The CDR3 loop reads CARAPGQGSYEQYF. DNA for the CDR3: TGTGCCCGTGCCCCGGGACAGGGGTCCTACGAGCAGTACTTC. The chain has TRBV5-8 and TRBJ2-7, with 10 bases identical to TRBD1. J lost 1 base, V lost 10 bases, and 8 bases had no gene match. The germline gives CDR1 SGHTS, CDR2 YDEGEE. The CDR3 runs 14 residues.

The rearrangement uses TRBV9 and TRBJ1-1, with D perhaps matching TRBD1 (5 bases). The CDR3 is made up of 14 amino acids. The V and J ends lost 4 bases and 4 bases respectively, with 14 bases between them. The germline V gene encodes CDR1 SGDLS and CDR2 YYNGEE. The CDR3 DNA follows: TGTGCCAGCAGCCCAGGAGGCGGGGGCACTGAAGCTTTCTTT. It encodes CASSPGGGGTEAFF.

CDR3 bases: TGCAGCGTTGAAGATCGGGGCAGGGGTGATGGCTACACCTTC. It is translated as CSVEDRGRGDGYTF. The chain recombines TRBV29-1 with TRBJ1-2, with D perhaps TRBD1 (6 bases). There are 14 residues in the CDR3. Germline lookup yields CDR1 SQVTM and CDR2 ANQGSEA. V was clipped by 0 bases and J by 6 bases, with 14 bases between them.

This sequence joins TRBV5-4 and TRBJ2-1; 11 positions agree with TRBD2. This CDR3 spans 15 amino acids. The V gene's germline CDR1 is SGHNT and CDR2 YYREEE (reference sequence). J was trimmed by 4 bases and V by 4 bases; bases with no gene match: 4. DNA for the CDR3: TGTGCCAGCAGCCCTAGCGGGAGGCCTTACAATGAGCAGTTCTTC. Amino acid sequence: CASSPSGRPYNEQFF. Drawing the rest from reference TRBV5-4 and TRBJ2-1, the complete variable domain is ETGVTQSPTHLIKTRGQQVTLRCSSQSGHNTVSWYQQALGQGPQFIFQYYREEENGRGNFPPRFSGLQFPNYSSELNVNALELDDSALYLCASSPSGRPYNEQFFGPGTRLTVL.

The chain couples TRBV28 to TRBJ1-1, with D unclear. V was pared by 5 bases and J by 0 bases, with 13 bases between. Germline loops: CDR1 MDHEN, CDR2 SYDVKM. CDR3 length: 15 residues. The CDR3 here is CASSLHLGLNTEAFF. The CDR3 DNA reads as TGTGCCAGCAGTCTCCATTTGGGATTGAACACTGAAGCTTTCTTT.

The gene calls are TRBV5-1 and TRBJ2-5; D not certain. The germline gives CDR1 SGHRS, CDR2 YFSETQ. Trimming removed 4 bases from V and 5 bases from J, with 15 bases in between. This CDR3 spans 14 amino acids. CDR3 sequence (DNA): TGCGCCAGCAGCGCCGGGCCACCGGCCGAGACCCAGTACTTC. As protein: CASSAGPPAETQYF.

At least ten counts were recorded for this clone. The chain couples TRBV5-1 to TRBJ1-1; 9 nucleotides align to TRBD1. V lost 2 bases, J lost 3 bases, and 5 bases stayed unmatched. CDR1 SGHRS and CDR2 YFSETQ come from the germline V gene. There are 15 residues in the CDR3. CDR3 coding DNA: TGCGCCAGCAGCTTACAGGGGGCCCCACACACTGAAGCTTTCTTT. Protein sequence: CASSLQGAPHTEAFF.

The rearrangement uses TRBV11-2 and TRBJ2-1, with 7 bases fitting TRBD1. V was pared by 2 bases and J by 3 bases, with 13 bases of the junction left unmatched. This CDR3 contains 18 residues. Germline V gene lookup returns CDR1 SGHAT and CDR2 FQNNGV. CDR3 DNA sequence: TGTGCCAGCAGCTTATCCTCATCAGGGGGAAAATACTACAATGAGCAGTTCTTC. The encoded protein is CASSLSSSGGKYYNEQFF. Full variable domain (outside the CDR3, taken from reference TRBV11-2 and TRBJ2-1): EAGVAQSPRYKIIEKRQSVAFWCNPISGHATLYWYQQILGQGPKLLIQFQNNGVVDDSQLPKDRFSAERLKGVDSTLKIQPAKLEDSAVYLCASSLSSSGGKYYNEQFFGPGTRLTVL.

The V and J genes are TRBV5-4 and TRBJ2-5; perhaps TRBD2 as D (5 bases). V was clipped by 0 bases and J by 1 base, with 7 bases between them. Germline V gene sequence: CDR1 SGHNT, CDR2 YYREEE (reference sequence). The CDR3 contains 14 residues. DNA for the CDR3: TGTGCCAGCAGCTTGGGGACTGCCCAAGAGACCCAGTACTTC. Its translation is CASSLGTAQETQYF.

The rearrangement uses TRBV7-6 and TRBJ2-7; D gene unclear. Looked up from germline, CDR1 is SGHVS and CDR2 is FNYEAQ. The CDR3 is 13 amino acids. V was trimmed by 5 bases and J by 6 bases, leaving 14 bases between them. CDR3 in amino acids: CASSPPAAPEQYF. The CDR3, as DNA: TGTGCCAGCAGCCCACCCGCGGCACCCGAGCAGTACTTC.

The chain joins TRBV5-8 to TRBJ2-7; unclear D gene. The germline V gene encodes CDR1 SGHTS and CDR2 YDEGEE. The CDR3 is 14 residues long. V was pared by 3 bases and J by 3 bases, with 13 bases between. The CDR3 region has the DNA TGTGCCAGCAGCTCTGTATTCGGTTTCTACGAGCAGTACTTC. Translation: CASSSVFGFYEQYF.